One T cell receptor beta chain is described in this entry. The germline CDR1 and CDR2 sequences are SGHTA and FQGTGA. The CDR3 extends over 16 amino acids. Between the trimmed V and J ends, which lost 1 base and 2 bases, there was a span of 13 bases. This record belongs to a study of radiotherapy plus CTLA-4 blockade in lung cancer. Study-wide context: Among all patients, 18% showed objective responses, while roughly 30% had disease control.

Repertoires were generated with immunoSEQ multiplex PCR, while TCRdb's copy carries only in-frame clones and drops some. This sample yields tens of thousands of clones, of which roughly 65% are seen a single time; around 18% belongs to the top ten. This chain links TRBV7-3 with TRBJ2-3; TRBD2 is a possible D gene (6 bases). The sequence was obtained from a human donor with non-small cell lung cancer who had a partial response to radiotherapy plus ipilimumab. The sequenced sample was peripheral blood, obtained from a patient treated with radiotherapy plus ipilimumab. Written as DNA, the CDR3 is TGTGCCAGCAGCTTAAACCCGGGACTCACCACAGATACGCAGTATTTT. It encodes CASSLNPGLTTDTQYF.